This is a list of T cell receptor beta chains from one sample in a study of regulatory T cells in long-lasting Graves disease. TCRdb itself ran the multiplex PCR reads through MiXCR, one entry per CDR3 protein. The table has about 530,000 distinct CDR3 sequences, roughly a sixth seen once. The same specimen was also included in a second study, on T cells in Graves' hyperthyroidism and ophthalmopathy.

This specimen consisted of peripheral blood mononuclear cells (PBMCs), obtained at new diagnosis, from a patient treated with antithyroid drugs. Receptor source: a woman aged 35-60 years with Graves disease. Each CDR3 is given with its conserved first and last residue. The D gene is left open where the match is weak. Size is stated for part of the rows, as once, few or many counts, or as a class when the clone is expanded.

j_gene: TRBJ1-2; abundance: many; d_gene: .; v_gene: TRBV12-3/TRBV12-4; CDR3nt: TGTGCCAGCAGTGGAGGGGGGCAATACTATGGCTACACCTTC; CDR3aa: CASSGGGQYYGYTF
j_gene: TRBJ2-7; abundance: .; d_gene: .; v_gene: TRBV7-9; CDR3nt: TGTACCAGCAGCCAAGAGGCGGGGCACGAGCAGTACTTC; CDR3aa: CTSSQEAGHEQYF
j_gene: TRBJ2-7; abundance: many; d_gene: TRBD2; v_gene: TRBV5-1; CDR3nt: TGCGCCAGCAGTCCCGGACTAGCGATTACCTACGAGCAGTACTTC; CDR3aa: CASSPGLAITYEQYF
j_gene: TRBJ2-5; abundance: few; d_gene: TRBD2; v_gene: TRBV4-1; CDR3nt: TGCGCCAGCAGCCAACCTAGCGGGGCCGAGGAGACCCAGTACTTC; CDR3aa: CASSQPSGAEETQYF
j_gene: TRBJ2-7; abundance: many; d_gene: TRBD2; v_gene: TRBV6-1; CDR3nt: TGTGCCAGCAGTCGACCTACCTCTAGCGGGGGTTTCTCCTACGAGCAGTACTTC; CDR3aa: CASSRPTSSGGFSYEQYF
j_gene: TRBJ2-1; abundance: few; d_gene: .; v_gene: TRBV20-1; CDR3nt: TGCAGTGCTAGAGATGCGGATGAGCAGTTCTTC; CDR3aa: CSARDADEQFF
j_gene: TRBJ1-4; abundance: many; d_gene: TRBD1; v_gene: TRBV12-3/TRBV12-4; CDR3nt: TGTGCCAGCAGTTCAGGGGGAGATAATGAAAAACTGTTTTTT; CDR3aa: CASSSGGDNEKLFF
j_gene: TRBJ2-3; abundance: few; d_gene: .; v_gene: TRBV30; CDR3nt: TGTGCCTGGAGGTTCACTACCAAAAGCACAGATACGCAGTATTTT; CDR3aa: CAWRFTTKSTDTQYF
j_gene: TRBJ1-2; abundance: many; d_gene: .; v_gene: TRBV6-5; CDR3nt: TGTGCCAGCAGTTACCAGGGCCCGCAGGATGGCTACACCTTC; CDR3aa: CASSYQGPQDGYTF
j_gene: TRBJ1-2; abundance: few; d_gene: .; v_gene: TRBV10-3; CDR3nt: TGTGCCATCAGCCAGGGTGTGGCAGATACGTGGAACACCTTC; CDR3aa: CAISQGVADTWNTF
j_gene: TRBJ2-2; abundance: few; d_gene: .; v_gene: TRBV9; CDR3nt: TGTGCCAGCAGCACTCGGGACGGCTCGAACACCGGGGAGCTGTTTTTT; CDR3aa: CASSTRDGSNTGELFF
j_gene: TRBJ1-3; abundance: many; d_gene: .; v_gene: TRBV12-3/TRBV12-4; CDR3nt: TGTGCCAGCAGTAACCCCCTGGGGCAGGATGGAAACACCATATATTTT; CDR3aa: CASSNPLGQDGNTIYF
j_gene: TRBJ1-6; abundance: few; d_gene: .; v_gene: TRBV12-3/TRBV12-4; CDR3nt: TGTGCCAGCAGGTGGGATTATAATTCACCCCTCCACTTT; CDR3aa: CASRWDYNSPLHF
j_gene: TRBJ2-5; abundance: .; d_gene: TRBD2; v_gene: TRBV10-3; CDR3nt: TGTGCCATCAGGGGGACTAGCGCTGGGAGAGAGTACTTC; CDR3aa: CAIRGTSAGREYF
j_gene: TRBJ1-2; abundance: .; d_gene: .; v_gene: TRBV7-2; CDR3nt: TGTGCCAGCAGCTTAGCGCGAGAAAATGGCTACACCTTC; CDR3aa: CASSLARENGYTF
j_gene: TRBJ2-7; abundance: .; d_gene: .; v_gene: TRBV12-3/TRBV12-4; CDR3nt: TGTGCCAGCTTGGGGATGAAGCCCCCCCAAGTTCAGTACTTC; CDR3aa: CASLGMKPPQVQYF
j_gene: TRBJ2-1; abundance: many; d_gene: TRBD2; v_gene: TRBV9; CDR3nt: TGTGCCAGCAGCGTTCTAGCGGGGGGGTACAATGAGCAGTTCTTC; CDR3aa: CASSVLAGGYNEQFF
j_gene: TRBJ2-3; abundance: many; d_gene: TRBD1; v_gene: TRBV12-3/TRBV12-4; CDR3nt: TGTGCCAGCAGTGTAGACAGGGTAGGAACAGATACGCAGTATTTT; CDR3aa: CASSVDRVGTDTQYF
j_gene: TRBJ1-5; abundance: .; d_gene: .; v_gene: TRBV7-9; CDR3nt: TGTGCCAGCAGCCTTGGACACCTCAAGGCTCAGCCCCAGCATTTT; CDR3aa: CASSLGHLKAQPQHF
j_gene: TRBJ2-1; abundance: many; d_gene: TRBD2; v_gene: TRBV7-2; CDR3nt: TGTGCCAGCAGCCTCCTAGGAACGGGGGGGCGGAACTACAATGAGCAGTTCTTC; CDR3aa: CASSLLGTGGRNYNEQFF
j_gene: TRBJ1-1; abundance: many; d_gene: .; v_gene: TRBV20-1; CDR3nt: TGCAGTGCTACAGGGCCCATGGCTGAAGCTTTCTTT; CDR3aa: CSATGPMAEAFF
j_gene: TRBJ2-7; abundance: many; d_gene: .; v_gene: TRBV20-1; CDR3nt: TGCAGTGCCCCGGGCTTGCGAGGGGACTACGAGCAGTACTTC; CDR3aa: CSAPGLRGDYEQYF